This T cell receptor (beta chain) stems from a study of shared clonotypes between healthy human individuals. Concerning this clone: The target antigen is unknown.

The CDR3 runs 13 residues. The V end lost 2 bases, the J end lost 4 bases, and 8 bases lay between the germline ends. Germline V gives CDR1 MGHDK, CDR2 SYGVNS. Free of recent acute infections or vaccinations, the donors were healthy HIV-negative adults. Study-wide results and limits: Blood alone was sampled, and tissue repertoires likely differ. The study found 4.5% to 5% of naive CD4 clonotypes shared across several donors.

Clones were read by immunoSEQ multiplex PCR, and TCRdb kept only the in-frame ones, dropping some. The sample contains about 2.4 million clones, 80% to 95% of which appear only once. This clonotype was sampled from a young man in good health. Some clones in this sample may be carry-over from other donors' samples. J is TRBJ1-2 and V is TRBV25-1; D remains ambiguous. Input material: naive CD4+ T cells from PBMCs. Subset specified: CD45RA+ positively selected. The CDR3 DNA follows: TGTGCCAGCAGTGAAGGGCAGACCTATGGCTACACCTTC. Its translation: CASSEGQTYGYTF.